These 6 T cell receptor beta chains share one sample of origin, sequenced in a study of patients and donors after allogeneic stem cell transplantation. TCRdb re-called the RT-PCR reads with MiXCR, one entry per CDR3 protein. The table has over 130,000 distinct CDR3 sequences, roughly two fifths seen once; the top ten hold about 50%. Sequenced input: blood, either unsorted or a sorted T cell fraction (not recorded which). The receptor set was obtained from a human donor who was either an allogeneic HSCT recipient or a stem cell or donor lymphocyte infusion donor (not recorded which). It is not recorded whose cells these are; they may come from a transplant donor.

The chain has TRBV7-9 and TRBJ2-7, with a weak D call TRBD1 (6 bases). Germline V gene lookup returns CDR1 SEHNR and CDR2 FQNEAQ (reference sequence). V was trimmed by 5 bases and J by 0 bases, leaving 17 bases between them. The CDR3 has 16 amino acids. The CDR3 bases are TGTGCCAGCAGCCCAACTACGGGACACTCCTCCTACGAGCAGTACTTC. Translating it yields CASSPTTGHSSYEQYF.

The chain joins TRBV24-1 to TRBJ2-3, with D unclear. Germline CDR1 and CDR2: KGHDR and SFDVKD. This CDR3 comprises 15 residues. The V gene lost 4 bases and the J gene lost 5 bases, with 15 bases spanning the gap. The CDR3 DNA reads TGTGCCACCAGTGACCCTACTGCAATCGGAGATACGCAGTATTTT. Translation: CATSDPTAIGDTQYF.

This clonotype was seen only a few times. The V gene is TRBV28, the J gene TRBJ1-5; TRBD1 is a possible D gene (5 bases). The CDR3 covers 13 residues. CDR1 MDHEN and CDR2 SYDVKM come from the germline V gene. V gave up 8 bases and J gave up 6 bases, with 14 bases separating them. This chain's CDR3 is CASEGRDSQPQHF. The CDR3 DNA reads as TGTGCCAGCGAAGGCAGGGATAGTCAGCCCCAGCATTTT.

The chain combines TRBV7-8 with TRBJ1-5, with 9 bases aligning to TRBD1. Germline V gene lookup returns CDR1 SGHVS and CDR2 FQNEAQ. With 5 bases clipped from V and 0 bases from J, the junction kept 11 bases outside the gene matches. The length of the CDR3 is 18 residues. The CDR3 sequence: CASSQRPGQGSSNQPQHF. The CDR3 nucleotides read TGTGCCAGCAGCCAACGCCCGGGACAGGGATCTAGCAATCAGCCCCAGCATTTT.

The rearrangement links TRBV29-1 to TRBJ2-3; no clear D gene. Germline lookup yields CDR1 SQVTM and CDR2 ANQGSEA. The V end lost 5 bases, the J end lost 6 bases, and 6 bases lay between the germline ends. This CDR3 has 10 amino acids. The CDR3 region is CSVPTDTQYF. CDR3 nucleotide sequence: TGCAGCGTTCCGACCGATACGCAGTATTTT.

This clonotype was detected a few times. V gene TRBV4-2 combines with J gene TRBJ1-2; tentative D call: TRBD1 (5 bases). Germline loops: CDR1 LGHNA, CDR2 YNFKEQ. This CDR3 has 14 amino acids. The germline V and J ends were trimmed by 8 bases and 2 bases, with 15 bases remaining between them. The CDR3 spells CASDTGSGNYGYTF. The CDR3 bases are TGTGCCAGCGACACAGGATCGGGGAACTATGGCTACACCTTC.